The 31 T cell receptor beta chains given below trace back to one sample, sequenced in a study of T cell clones after liver transplantation. The protocol was immunoSEQ multiplex PCR, while the TCRdb copy is restricted to in-frame clones and leaves out a portion. The sample consists of roughly 56,000 clones, 55% to 85% of them appearing once. Sequences were derived from CD4+ T cells from blood, sampled roughly 56 months after liver transplant. Receptor source: a human patient who received a liver transplant. Some of these T cells may belong to the graft donor.

This clone has a handful of counts. V is TRBV2 and J is TRBJ2-4, with TRBD2 matching over 9 bases. V shed 6 bases and J 5 bases; nucleotides not matched to a gene: 2. This CDR3 contains 13 residues. The germline V gene encodes CDR1 SNHLY and CDR2 FYNNEI. CDR3 bases: TGTGCCAGCAGGGCTAGCGGGGAAAACATTCAGTACTTC. Translated, it gives CASRASGENIQYF.

The chain employs TRBV23-1 and TRBJ2-1; TRBD1 matches at 8 bases. TRBV23-1 is filed as an ORF, its function uncertain. Germline trimming cut 6 bases from V and 7 bases from J; bases unmatched to any gene: 8. The CDR3 contains 14 residues. The CDR3 spells CASSYWDRYNEQFF. Written as DNA, the CDR3 is TGCGCCAGCAGCTACTGGGACAGGTATAATGAGCAGTTCTTC.

This chain joins TRBV18 and TRBJ2-7, with D possibly matching TRBD1 (6 bases). Trimming took off 3 bases at V and 4 bases at J, with 13 bases between the two ends. Looked up from germline, CDR1 is KGHSH and CDR2 is LQKENI. The CDR3 totals 14 residues. In DNA form, the CDR3 reads TGTGCCAGCTCACCTGGCAGGGGTGGTTACGAGCAGTACTTC. Its translation: CASSPGRGGYEQYF.

J is TRBJ2-2 and V is TRBV27; D might be TRBD2 (6 bases). The CDR3 totals 16 residues. Trimming stripped 10 bases from V and 0 bases from J, with 18 bases between. Looked up from germline, CDR1 is MNHEY and CDR2 is SMNVEV (reference sequence). The CDR3 is CATLLASFANTGELFF. CDR3 nucleotide sequence: TGTGCCACCTTACTAGCTTCCTTCGCGAACACCGGGGAGCTGTTTTTT.

The rearrangement joins TRBV5-1 to TRBJ2-3, with D maybe TRBD1 (5 bases). The CDR3 consists of 15 residues. The germline gives CDR1 SGHRS, CDR2 YFSETQ. Trimming removed 0 bases from V and 4 bases from J, with 12 bases in between. The CDR3 nucleotides read TGCGCCAGCAGCTTGGAAGGCAGGGTGGCAGATACGCAGTATTTT. Translating it yields CASSLEGRVADTQYF.

This sequence joins TRBV7-9 and TRBJ1-1, with 10 nucleotides matching TRBD1. After removal of 4 bases from V and 1 base from J, the junction contained 12 bases not matched to a gene. CDR3 size: 18 residues. The germline V gene encodes CDR1 SEHNR and CDR2 FQNEAQ (reference sequence). The CDR3 nucleotides are TGTGCCAGCAGCTCCTCGGGACAGGGGAACCCGAAGAACACTGAAGCTTTCTTT. It yields the protein CASSSSGQGNPKNTEAFF. Full variable domain (remainder filled in from reference TRBV7-9 and TRBJ1-1): DTGVSQNPRHKITKRGQNVTFRCDPISEHNRLYWYRQTLGQGPEFLTYFQNEAQLEKSRLLSDRFSAERPKGSFSTLEIQRTEQGDSAMYLCASSSSGQGNPKNTEAFFGQGTRLTVV.

V is TRBV5-1 and J is TRBJ2-2, with D perhaps assigned TRBD1 or TRBD2 (6 bases each). Germline CDR1 SGHRS, CDR2 YFSETQ. The V end lost 2 bases, the J end lost 4 bases, and 12 bases lay between the germline ends. The CDR3 runs 15 residues. The CDR3 coding sequence is TGCGCCAGCAGCTTCCGGGGGCAGAGCACCGGGGAGCTGTTTTTT. Translation gives CASSFRGQSTGELFF.

In this sample, this clone turned up a few times. The gene calls are TRBV27 and TRBJ1-1; tentatively, D is TRBD1 (5 bases). Looked up from germline, CDR1 is MNHEY and CDR2 is SMNVEV (reference sequence). The CDR3 runs to 19 residues. Trimming left V 5 bases short and J 1 base short, with 26 bases between. Here the CDR3 DNA reads TGTGCCAGCAGTATTAGGTCTCTTTTCGCGAGGACATCGAACACTGAAGCTTTCTTT. Its protein product is CASSIRSLFARTSNTEAFF.

This chain connects TRBV10-3 to TRBJ2-3; TRBD1 matches at 9 bases. The CDR3 extends over 13 amino acids. Germline trimming cut 8 bases from V and 6 bases from J; bases unmatched to any gene: 6. The germline V gene encodes CDR1 ENHRY and CDR2 SYGVKD. The DNA of the CDR3 is TGTGCCATCGACACAGGGGGCGCGGATACGCAGTATTTT. It translates to CAIDTGGADTQYF.

J is TRBJ2-4 and V is TRBV4-2; no clear D gene. Germline V CDR1 and CDR2: LGHNA, YNFKEQ. The ends were cut back, 1 base at V and 2 bases at J, with 6 bases in the middle. The CDR3 contains 14 residues. The CDR3 reads CASSQVASKNIQYF. In DNA, the CDR3 is TGTGCCAGCAGCCAAGTTGCGTCCAAAAACATTCAGTACTTC.

The CDR3, as DNA: TGCGCCAGCAGCTTGGACAACTATGGCTACACCTTC. Protein product: CASSLDNYGYTF. The chain links TRBV5-1 to TRBJ1-2; no firm D call. The germline V gene has CDR1 SGHRS and CDR2 YFSETQ. This CDR3 contains 12 residues. The germline V and J ends were trimmed by 0 bases and 2 bases, with 2 bases remaining between them.

V is TRBV5-4 and J is TRBJ1-2, with D uncertain. The germline V gene encodes CDR1 SGHNT and CDR2 YYREEE (reference sequence). V gave up 0 bases and J gave up 4 bases, with 13 bases separating them. This CDR3 spans 15 amino acids. CDR3: CASSLATGRLYGYTF. Written as DNA, the CDR3 is TGTGCCAGCAGCTTGGCGACGGGCCGACTCTATGGCTACACCTTC.

The J gene is TRBJ2-2, the V gene TRBV5-1; possible D gene TRBD2, 5 bases. The CDR3 is made up of 15 amino acids. The V gene lost 0 bases and the J gene lost 6 bases, with 12 bases spanning the gap. Germline CDR1 is SGHRS and CDR2 is YFSETQ. The CDR3 is CASSLATGKPGELFF. CDR3 DNA sequence: TGCGCCAGCAGCTTGGCCACGGGGAAACCCGGGGAGCTGTTTTTT. Full variable domain (outside the CDR3, taken from reference TRBV5-1 and TRBJ2-2): KAGVTQTPRYLIKTRGQQVTLSCSPISGHRSVSWYQQTPGQGLQFLFEYFSETQRNKGNFPGRFSGRQFSNSRSEMNVSTLELGDSALYLCASSLATGKPGELFFGEGSRLTVL.

J is TRBJ1-5 and V is TRBV6-1; D unclear. V was pared by 6 bases and J by 2 bases, with 14 bases between. The CDR3 has 15 residues. Germline CDR1 is MNHNS and CDR2 is SASEGT. The CDR3 loop is CASRPSTSGNQPQHF. The CDR3 DNA reads TGTGCCAGCAGACCCAGTACAAGTGGCAATCAGCCCCAGCATTTT.

This chain links TRBV10-3 with TRBJ1-4; D possibly corresponds to TRBD1 (6 bases). CDR3 length: 15 residues. Germline lookup yields CDR1 ENHRY and CDR2 SYGVKD. The V gene lost 2 bases and the J gene lost 5 bases, with 12 bases spanning the gap. CDR3 region: CAISEGGATNEKLFF. For the CDR3, the DNA is TGTGCCATCAGTGAGGGGGGGGCGACCAATGAAAAACTGTTTTTT.

The chain has TRBV7-9 and TRBJ1-4; perhaps TRBD1 as D (5 bases). Trimming took 1 base from V and 5 from J, leaving 17 bases between them. CDR3 length equals 17 residues. Germline V gene data show CDR1 as SEHNR and CDR2 as FQNEAQ (reference sequence). The CDR3 region is CASSLEIGTELNEKLFF. The DNA of the CDR3 is TGTGCCAGCAGCTTAGAAATAGGGACGGAGTTAAATGAAAAACTGTTTTTT.

The chain links TRBV27 to TRBJ1-6; a weak D match, TRBD1 (6 bases). The CDR3 is made up of 13 amino acids. V lost 0 bases and J lost 14, with 11 bases in between. The germline V gene encodes CDR1 MNHEY and CDR2 SMNVEV (reference sequence). The CDR3 nucleotides are TGTGCCAGCAGTTTATCCCCAGGGGAGGCCCTCCACTTT. Encoded protein: CASSLSPGEALHF.

The rearrangement uses TRBV4-2 and TRBJ2-4, with D unclear. The V and J ends lost 4 bases and 0 bases respectively, with 10 bases between them. The germline V gene has CDR1 LGHNA and CDR2 YNFKEQ. CDR3 length: 15 amino acids. CDR3 amino acids: CASSLQPGAKNIQYF. The CDR3, as DNA: TGTGCCAGCAGCCTTCAACCGGGAGCCAAAAACATTCAGTACTTC.

This clone was seen just once. The chain's CDR3 is CASSVGRRNTEAFF. The CDR3 nucleotides are TGTGCCAGCAGTGTCGGACGGAGGAACACTGAAGCTTTCTTT. This chain links TRBV6-1 with TRBJ1-1; no definite D call. V was pared by 4 bases and J by 1 base, with 10 bases between. The CDR3 has 14 residues. Germline V gene data show CDR1 as MNHNS and CDR2 as SASEGT.

This chain links TRBV28 with TRBJ1-6; D call uncertain. CDR1 and CDR2 (germline): MDHEN, SYDVKM. CDR3 length equals 16 residues. Trimming removed 6 bases at V and 0 bases at J, with 12 bases between. CDR3 nucleotides: TGTGCCAGCAGCCTGGACGTCCGCTCCTATAATTCACCCCTCCACTTT. The encoded protein is CASSLDVRSYNSPLHF.

The chain recombines TRBV25-1 with TRBJ2-1; D is ambiguous. Trimming removed 2 bases at V and 6 bases at J, with 17 bases between. Germline CDR1 is MGHDK and CDR2 is SYGVNS. This CDR3 has 16 amino acids. The CDR3 bases are TGTGCCAGCAGTGAAGGAGAATCGGCAGGACGCAATGAGCAGTTCTTC. It translates to CASSEGESAGRNEQFF.

This rearrangement joins TRBV10-1 to TRBJ2-5; possible D gene TRBD2, 6 bases. Germline CDR1 WNHNN, CDR2 SYGVQD (reference sequence). V was cut by 3 bases and J by 5 bases, with 10 bases left in between. The CDR3 totals 13 residues. The CDR3 loop reads CASSDGRGETQYF. The DNA for the CDR3 is TGCGCCAGCAGTGACGGCCGGGGGGAGACCCAGTACTTC.

This rearrangement joins TRBV6-4 to TRBJ2-3; maybe TRBD2 (5 bases). CDR1 MRHNA and CDR2 SNTAGT come from the germline V gene. V lost 2 bases and J 1 base, leaving 7 bases between the germline ends. The CDR3 has 14 amino acids. For the CDR3, the DNA is TGTGCCAGCAGTGACCTCGGGGGCACAGATACGCAGTATTTT. This encodes CASSDLGGTDTQYF.

The chain combines TRBV5-6 with TRBJ2-7, with 8 bases identical to TRBD1. The V segment lost 1 base and the J segment 5 bases; nucleotides outside the gene matches: 11. Germline-derived CDR1 and CDR2 are SGHDT and YYEEEE. This CDR3 is 16 amino acids long. As DNA, the CDR3 is TGTGCCAGCAGCTTGAGGCAGGGGGCGCGAAGACACGAGCAGTACTTC. Its protein is CASSLRQGARRHEQYF.

The chain recombines TRBV4-1 with TRBJ2-7; 14 nucleotides align to TRBD2. This CDR3 spans 17 amino acids. The germline CDR1 and CDR2 sequences are MGHRA and YSYEKL. With 3 bases clipped from V and 3 bases from J, the junction kept 7 bases outside the gene matches. The CDR3 DNA reads as TGCGCCAGCAGCCACCGACGGGGACTAGCGGGGGACTACGAGCAGTACTTC. Residues: CASSHRRGLAGDYEQYF.

The CDR3 DNA reads as TGTGCCAGCAGTGACCAGGGCAGAGAGACCCAGTACTTC. Protein product: CASSDQGRETQYF. The chain links TRBV6-4 to TRBJ2-5, with D tentatively TRBD1 (5 bases). V was pared by 2 bases and J by 4 bases, with 8 bases between. Looked up from germline, CDR1 is MRHNA and CDR2 is SNTAGT. The CDR3 runs 13 residues.

V usage is TRBV18 and J usage is TRBJ2-5; D may be TRBD1 or TRBD2 (5 bases each). The germline V and J ends were trimmed by 6 bases and 5 bases, with 13 bases remaining between them. The germline V gene encodes CDR1 KGHSH and CDR2 LQKENI. CDR3 length: 13 amino acids. Written as DNA, the CDR3 is TGTGCCAGCTCCCGGGACGTTGGGGAGACCCAGTACTTC. It yields the protein CASSRDVGETQYF. The entire variable domain, with the rest obtained from reference TRBV18 and TRBJ2-5, is as follows: NAGVMQNPRHLVRRRGQEARLRCSPMKGHSHVYWYRQLPEEGLKFMVYLQKENIIDESGMPKERFSAEFPKEGPSILRIQQVVRGDSAAYFCASSRDVGETQYFGPGTRLLVL.

This clone showed up just once. The chain recombines TRBV7-2 with TRBJ2-1, with 7 nucleotides matching TRBD1. The ends lost 4 bases at V and 12 bases at J; junction bases unmatched: 9. The CDR3 is 13 amino acids. The germline gives CDR1 SGHTA, CDR2 FQGNSA. The CDR3 loop is CASSSTGRVRQFF. CDR3 nucleotides: TGTGCCAGCAGCTCGACAGGGCGGGTCCGGCAGTTCTTC.

This clone was observed a single time. The chain couples TRBV18 to TRBJ1-1; the match to TRBD1 covers 8 bases. The CDR3 consists of 12 residues. Germline V gene data show CDR1 as KGHSH and CDR2 as LQKENI. The V and J ends lost 5 bases and 8 bases, in that order; junction bases with no gene match: 4. CDR3 in amino acids: CASSEDRGEAFF. The CDR3 DNA sequence: TGTGCCAGCTCAGAAGACAGGGGAGAAGCTTTCTTT.

V is TRBV7-5 and J is TRBJ1-5; the table assigns TRBD1, which was not confirmed against the DNA. TRBV7-5 is a pseudogene locus. This CDR3 region has 21 residues. The CDR3 DNA follows: TGTGCCAGAAGCCCCCGACAGGGGATCCCAATCCCTAAGAGGGGAAATCAGCCCCAGCATTTT. Translating gives CARSPRQGIPIPKRGNQPQHF.

The rearrangement joins TRBV7-2 to TRBJ2-7; D ambiguous. The CDR3 has 13 amino acids. The V end was cut by 5 bases, the J end by 3 bases, with 11 bases between. Germline loops: CDR1 SGHTA, CDR2 FQGNSA. The CDR3 loop reads CASSDGRNYEQYF. In nucleotides, the CDR3 is TGTGCCAGCAGCGACGGACGGAACTACGAGCAGTACTTC.